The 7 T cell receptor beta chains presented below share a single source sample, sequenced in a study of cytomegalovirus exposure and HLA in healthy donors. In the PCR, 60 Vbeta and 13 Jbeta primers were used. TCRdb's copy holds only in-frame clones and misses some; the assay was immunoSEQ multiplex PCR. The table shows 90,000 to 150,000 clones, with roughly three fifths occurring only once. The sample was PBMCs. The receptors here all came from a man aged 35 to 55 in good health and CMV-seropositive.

The CDR3 nucleotides read TGTGCCATCAGTGACGGGACGGGGGGAAAGCAGTACTTC. Protein sequence: CAISDGTGGKQYF. The V and J genes are TRBV10-3 and TRBJ2-7; 7 bases are shared with TRBD2. After removal of 3 bases from V and 8 bases from J, the junction contained 7 bases not matched to a gene. CDR3 length: 13 amino acids. Germline V gene data show CDR1 as ENHRY and CDR2 as SYGVKD.

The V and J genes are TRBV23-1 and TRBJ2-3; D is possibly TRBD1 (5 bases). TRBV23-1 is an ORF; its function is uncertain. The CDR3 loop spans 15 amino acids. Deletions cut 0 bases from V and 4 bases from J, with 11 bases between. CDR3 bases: TGCGCCAGCAGTCAATCGACAGTGGTATCAGATACGCAGTATTTT. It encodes CASSQSTVVSDTQYF.

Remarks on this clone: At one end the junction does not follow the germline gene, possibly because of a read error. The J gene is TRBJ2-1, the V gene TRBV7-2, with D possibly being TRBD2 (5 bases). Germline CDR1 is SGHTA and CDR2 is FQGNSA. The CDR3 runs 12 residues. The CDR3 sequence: CASSLIGLAHLF. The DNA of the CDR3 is TGTGCCAGCAGCCTGATTGGGCTAGCCCACCTCTTC.

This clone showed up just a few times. CDR3 region: CASSLDGGVADTQYF. CDR3 coding DNA: TGCGCCAGCAGCTTGGATGGAGGGGTGGCAGATACGCAGTATTTT. The rearrangement links TRBV5-1 to TRBJ2-3, with TRBD2 as a possible D gene (6 bases). V was trimmed by 0 bases and J by 4 bases, leaving 12 bases between them. The CDR3 consists of 15 residues. CDR1 and CDR2 from the germline V gene are SGHRS and YFSETQ.

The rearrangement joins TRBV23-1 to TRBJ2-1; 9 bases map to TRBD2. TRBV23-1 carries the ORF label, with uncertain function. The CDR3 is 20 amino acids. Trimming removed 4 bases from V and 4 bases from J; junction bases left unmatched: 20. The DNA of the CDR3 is TGCGCCAGCAGTCGTGGCGAGTGGGCGGGAGGGCCGCCGAGGTACAATGAGCAGTTCTTC. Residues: CASSRGEWAGGPPRYNEQFF.

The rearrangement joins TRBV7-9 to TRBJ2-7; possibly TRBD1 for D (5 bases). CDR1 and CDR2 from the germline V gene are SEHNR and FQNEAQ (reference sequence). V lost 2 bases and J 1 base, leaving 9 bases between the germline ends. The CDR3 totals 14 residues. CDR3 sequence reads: CASSLTRASYEQYF. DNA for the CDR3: TGTGCCAGCAGCTTAACCAGGGCTTCCTACGAGCAGTACTTC.

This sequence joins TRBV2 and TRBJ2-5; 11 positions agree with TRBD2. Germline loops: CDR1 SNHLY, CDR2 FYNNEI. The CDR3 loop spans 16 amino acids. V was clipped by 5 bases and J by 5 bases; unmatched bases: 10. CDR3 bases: TGTGCCAGCAGTACCCGGGGTAGCGGGGGGGCGGAGACCCAGTACTTC. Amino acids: CASSTRGSGGAETQYF.